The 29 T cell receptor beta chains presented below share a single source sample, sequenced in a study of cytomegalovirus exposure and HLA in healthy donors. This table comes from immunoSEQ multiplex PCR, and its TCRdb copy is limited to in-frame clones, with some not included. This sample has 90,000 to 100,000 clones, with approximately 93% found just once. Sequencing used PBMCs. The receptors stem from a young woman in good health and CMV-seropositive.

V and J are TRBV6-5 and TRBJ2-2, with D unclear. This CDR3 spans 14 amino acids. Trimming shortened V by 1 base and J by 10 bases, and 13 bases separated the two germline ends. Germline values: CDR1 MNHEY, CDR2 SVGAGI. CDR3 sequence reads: CASSYFGPPAELFF. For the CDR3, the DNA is TGTGCCAGCAGTTACTTTGGCCCTCCTGCGGAGCTGTTTTTT.

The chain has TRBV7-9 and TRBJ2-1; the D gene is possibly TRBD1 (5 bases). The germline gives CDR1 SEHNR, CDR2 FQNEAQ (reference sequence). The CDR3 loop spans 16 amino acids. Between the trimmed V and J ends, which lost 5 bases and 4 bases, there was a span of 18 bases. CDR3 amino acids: CASSPQSGKLYNEQFF. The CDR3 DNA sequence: TGTGCCAGCAGCCCCCAGTCAGGGAAGCTATACAATGAGCAGTTCTTC.

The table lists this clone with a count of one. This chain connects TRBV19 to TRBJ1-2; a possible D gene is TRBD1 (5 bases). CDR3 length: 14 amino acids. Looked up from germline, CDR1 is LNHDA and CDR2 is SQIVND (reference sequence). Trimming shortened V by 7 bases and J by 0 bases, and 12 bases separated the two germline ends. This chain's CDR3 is CASNPSRANYGYTF. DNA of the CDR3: TGTGCCAGTAACCCGTCCAGGGCTAACTATGGCTACACCTTC. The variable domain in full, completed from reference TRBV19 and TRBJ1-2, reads DGGITQSPKYLFRKEGQNVTLSCEQNLNHDAMYWYRQDPGQGLRLIYYSQIVNDFQKGDIAEGYSVSREKKESFPLTVTSAQKNPTAFYLCASNPSRANYGYTFGSGTRLTVV.

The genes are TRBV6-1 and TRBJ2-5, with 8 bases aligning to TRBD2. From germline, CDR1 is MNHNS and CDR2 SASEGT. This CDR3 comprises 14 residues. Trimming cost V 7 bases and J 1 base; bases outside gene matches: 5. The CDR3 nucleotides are TGTGCCAGCACCGGGACTAGGAGCCAAGAGACCCAGTACTTC. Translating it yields CASTGTRSQETQYF.

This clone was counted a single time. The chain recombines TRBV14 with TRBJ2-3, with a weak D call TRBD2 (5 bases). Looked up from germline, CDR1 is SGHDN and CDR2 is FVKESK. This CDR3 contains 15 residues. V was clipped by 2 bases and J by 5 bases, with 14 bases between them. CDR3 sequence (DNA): TGTGCCAGCAGCCAATGGCGTCTTGAGGGAGATACGCAGTATTTT. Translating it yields CASSQWRLEGDTQYF.

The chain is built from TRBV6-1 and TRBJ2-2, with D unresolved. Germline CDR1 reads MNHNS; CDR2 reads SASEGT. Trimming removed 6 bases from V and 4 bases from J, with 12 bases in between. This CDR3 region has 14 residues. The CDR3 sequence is CASRRSHSTGELFF. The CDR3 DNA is TGTGCCAGCAGAAGGAGTCATTCCACCGGGGAGCTGTTTTTT.

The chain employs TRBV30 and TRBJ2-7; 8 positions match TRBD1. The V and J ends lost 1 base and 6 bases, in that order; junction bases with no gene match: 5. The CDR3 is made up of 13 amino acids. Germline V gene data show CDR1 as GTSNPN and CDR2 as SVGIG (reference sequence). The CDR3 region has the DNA TGTGCCTGGAGTGCAGGGGGCGATTCCGAGCAGTACTTC. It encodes CAWSAGGDSEQYF.

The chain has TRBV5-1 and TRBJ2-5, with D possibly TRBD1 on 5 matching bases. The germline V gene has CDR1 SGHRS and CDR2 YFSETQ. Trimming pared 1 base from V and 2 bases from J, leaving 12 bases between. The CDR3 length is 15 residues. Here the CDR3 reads CASSLWQGPQETQYF. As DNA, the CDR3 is TGCGCCAGCAGCTTGTGGCAGGGTCCTCAAGAGACCCAGTACTTC.

DNA for the CDR3: TGTGCCAGCATGTACAGCCGGAACACTGAAGCTTTCTTT. Amino acids: CASMYSRNTEAFF. V and J are TRBV2 and TRBJ1-1; D is unresolved. Trimming stripped 7 bases from V and 1 base from J, with 10 bases between. Germline V gene sequence: CDR1 SNHLY, CDR2 FYNNEI. The CDR3 consists of 13 residues.

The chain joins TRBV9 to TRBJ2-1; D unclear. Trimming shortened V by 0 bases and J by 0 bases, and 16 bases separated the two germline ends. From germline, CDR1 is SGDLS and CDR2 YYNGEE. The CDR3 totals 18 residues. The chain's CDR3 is CASSVDPIGWSSYNEQFF. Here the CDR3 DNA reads TGTGCCAGCAGCGTAGACCCCATTGGGTGGAGCTCCTACAATGAGCAGTTCTTC.

The CDR3: CASSLQGGSYNEQFF. The CDR3 DNA follows: TGTGCCAGCAGTTTACAGGGCGGCTCCTACAATGAGCAGTTCTTC. The chain is built from TRBV28 and TRBJ2-1, with a tentative D call TRBD1 (5 bases). The CDR3 totals 15 residues. Looked up from germline, CDR1 is MDHEN and CDR2 is SYDVKM. Deletions cut 2 bases from V and 0 bases from J, with 8 bases between.

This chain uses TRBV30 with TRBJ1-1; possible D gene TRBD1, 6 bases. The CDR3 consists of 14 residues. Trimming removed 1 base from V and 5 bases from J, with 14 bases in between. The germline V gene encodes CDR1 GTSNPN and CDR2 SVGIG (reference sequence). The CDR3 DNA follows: TGTGCCTGGAGTGAGCAGGGGTTTTTGACTGAAGCTTTCTTT. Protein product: CAWSEQGFLTEAFF.

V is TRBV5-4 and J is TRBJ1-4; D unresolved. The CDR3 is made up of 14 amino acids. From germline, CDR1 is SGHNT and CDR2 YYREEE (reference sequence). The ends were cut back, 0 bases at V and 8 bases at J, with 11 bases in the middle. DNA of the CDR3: TGTGCCAGCAGCTTGGCCCCATTTCGGGAAAAACTGTTTTTT. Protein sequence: CASSLAPFREKLFF.

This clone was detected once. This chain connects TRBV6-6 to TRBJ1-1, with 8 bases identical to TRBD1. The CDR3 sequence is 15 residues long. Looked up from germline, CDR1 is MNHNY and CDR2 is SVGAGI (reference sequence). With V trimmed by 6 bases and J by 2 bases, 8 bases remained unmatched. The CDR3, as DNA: TGTGCCAGCAGAGGACAGGGAGGATTAAACACTGAAGCTTTCTTT. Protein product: CASRGQGGLNTEAFF.

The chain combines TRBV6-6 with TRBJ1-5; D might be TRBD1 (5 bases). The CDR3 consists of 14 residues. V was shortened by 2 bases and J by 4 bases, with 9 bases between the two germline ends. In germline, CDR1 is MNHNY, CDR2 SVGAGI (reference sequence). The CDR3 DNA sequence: TGTGCCAGCAGTTACGTCGGGGGGAATCAGCCCCAGCATTTT. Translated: CASSYVGGNQPQHF.

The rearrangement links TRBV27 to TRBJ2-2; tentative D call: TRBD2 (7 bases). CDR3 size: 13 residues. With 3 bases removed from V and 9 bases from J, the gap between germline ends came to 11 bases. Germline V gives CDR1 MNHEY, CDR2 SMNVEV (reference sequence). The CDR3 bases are TGTGCCAGCAGTTTTGGGGGGGCCCGGGAGCTGTTTTTT. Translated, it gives CASSFGGARELFF.

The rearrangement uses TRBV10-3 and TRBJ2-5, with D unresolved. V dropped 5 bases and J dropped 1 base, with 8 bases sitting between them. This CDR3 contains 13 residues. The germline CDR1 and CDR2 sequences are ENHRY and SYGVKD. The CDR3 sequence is CAISSTTQETQYF. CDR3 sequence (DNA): TGTGCCATCAGTTCCACAACCCAAGAGACCCAGTACTTC.

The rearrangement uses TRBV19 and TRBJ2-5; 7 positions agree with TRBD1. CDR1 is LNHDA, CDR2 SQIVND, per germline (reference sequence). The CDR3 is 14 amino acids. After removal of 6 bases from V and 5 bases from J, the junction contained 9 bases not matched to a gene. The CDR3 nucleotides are TGTGCCAGTAGCGAAACAGGGGTTGGGGAGACCCAGTACTTC. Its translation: CASSETGVGETQYF.

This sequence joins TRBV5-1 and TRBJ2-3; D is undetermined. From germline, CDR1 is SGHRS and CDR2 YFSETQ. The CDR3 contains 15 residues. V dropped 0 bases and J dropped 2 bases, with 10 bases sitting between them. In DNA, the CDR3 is TGCGCCAGCAGCTTGGCAACCCAACTCACAGATACGCAGTATTTT. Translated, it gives CASSLATQLTDTQYF.

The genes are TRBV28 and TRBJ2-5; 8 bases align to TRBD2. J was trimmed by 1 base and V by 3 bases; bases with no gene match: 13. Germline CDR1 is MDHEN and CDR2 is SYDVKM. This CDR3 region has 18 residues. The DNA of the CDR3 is TGTGCCAGCAGTTTGGTCCCGATTCGAGCGGGAGTCCAAGAGACCCAGTACTTC. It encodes CASSLVPIRAGVQETQYF.

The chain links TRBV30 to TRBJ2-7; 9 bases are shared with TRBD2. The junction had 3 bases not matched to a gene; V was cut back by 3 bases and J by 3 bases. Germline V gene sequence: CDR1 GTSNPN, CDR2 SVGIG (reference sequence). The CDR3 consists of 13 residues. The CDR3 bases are TGTGCCTGGAGGGGACTAGCCAGCTACGAGCAGTACTTC. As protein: CAWRGLASYEQYF.

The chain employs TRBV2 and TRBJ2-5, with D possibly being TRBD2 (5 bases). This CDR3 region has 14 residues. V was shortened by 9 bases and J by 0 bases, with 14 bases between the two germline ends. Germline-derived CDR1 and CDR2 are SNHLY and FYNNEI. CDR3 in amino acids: CASTIGLNQETQYF. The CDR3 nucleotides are TGTGCCAGTACGATAGGACTCAACCAAGAGACCCAGTACTTC.

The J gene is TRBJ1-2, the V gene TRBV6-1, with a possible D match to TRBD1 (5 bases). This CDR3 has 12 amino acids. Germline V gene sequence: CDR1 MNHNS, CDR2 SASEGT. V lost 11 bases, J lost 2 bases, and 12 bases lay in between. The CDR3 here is CAGRQQNYGYTF. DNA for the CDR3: TGTGCCGGAAGACAGCAGAACTATGGCTACACCTTC.

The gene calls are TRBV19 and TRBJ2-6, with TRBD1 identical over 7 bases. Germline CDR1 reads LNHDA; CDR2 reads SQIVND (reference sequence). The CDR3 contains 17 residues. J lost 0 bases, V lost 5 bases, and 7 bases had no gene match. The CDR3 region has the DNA TGTGCCAGTAGTGTGACAGGGTTCTCCTCTGGGGCCAACGTCCTGACTTTC. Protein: CASSVTGFSSGANVLTF.

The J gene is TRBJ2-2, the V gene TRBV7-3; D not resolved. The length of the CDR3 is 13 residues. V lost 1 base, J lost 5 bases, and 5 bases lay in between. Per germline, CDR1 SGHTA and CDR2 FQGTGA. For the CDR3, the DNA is TGTGCCAGCAGCTTAAAGGAGACCGGGGAGCTGTTTTTT. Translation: CASSLKETGELFF.

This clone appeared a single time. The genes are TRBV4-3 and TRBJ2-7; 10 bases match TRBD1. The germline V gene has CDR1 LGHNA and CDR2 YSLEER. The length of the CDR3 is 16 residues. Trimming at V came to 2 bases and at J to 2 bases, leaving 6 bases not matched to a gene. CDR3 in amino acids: CASSQQRGQGAYEQYF. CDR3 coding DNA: TGCGCCAGCAGCCAACAAAGAGGACAGGGGGCCTACGAGCAGTACTTC.

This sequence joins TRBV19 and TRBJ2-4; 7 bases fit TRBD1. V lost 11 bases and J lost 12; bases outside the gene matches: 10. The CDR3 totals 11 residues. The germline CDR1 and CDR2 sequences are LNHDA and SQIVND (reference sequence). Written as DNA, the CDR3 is TGTGCCGCAAGGGGCCGGGACAGTCAGTACTTC. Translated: CAARGRDSQYF. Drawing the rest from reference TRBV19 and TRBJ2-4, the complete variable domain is DGGITQSPKYLFRKEGQNVTLSCEQNLNHDAMYWYRQDPGQGLRLIYYSQIVNDFQKGDIAEGYSVSREKKESFPLTVTSAQKNPTAFYLCAARGRDSQYFGAGTRLSVL.

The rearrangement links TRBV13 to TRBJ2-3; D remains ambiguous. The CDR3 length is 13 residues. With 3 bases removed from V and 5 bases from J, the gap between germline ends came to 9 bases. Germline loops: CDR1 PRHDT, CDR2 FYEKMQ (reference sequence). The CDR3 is CASSFRVRDTQYF. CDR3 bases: TGTGCCAGCAGCTTCCGAGTTAGAGATACGCAGTATTTT.

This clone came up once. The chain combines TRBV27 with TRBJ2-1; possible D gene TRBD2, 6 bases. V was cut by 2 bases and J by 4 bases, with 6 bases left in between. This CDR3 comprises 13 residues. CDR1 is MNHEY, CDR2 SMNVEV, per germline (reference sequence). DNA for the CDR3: TGTGCCAGCAGTTTAGGGACTTACAATGAGCAGTTCTTC. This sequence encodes CASSLGTYNEQFF.